Shown below are 13 T cell receptor beta chains from a single sample sequenced in a study of CD8 T cells in ankylosing spondylitis. A single record per CDR3 protein comes from TCRdb applying MiXCR to the 5' RACE reads. The data show about 250,000 distinct CDR3 sequences, roughly 8.2% seen once. The sequenced sample consisted of blood, either unsorted or a sorted T cell fraction (not recorded which). All receptors come from a female donor with ankylosing spondylitis or in good health (not recorded which).

The chain uses TRBV7-9 and TRBJ2-1; D is uncertain. The CDR3 spans 13 residues. Germline loops: CDR1 SEHNR, CDR2 FQNEAQ (reference sequence). The V and J ends lost 4 bases and 9 bases respectively, with 13 bases between them. The CDR3 bases are TGTGCCAGCAGCTCAGATATCCGGGTTGAGCAGTTCTTC. Its protein product is CASSSDIRVEQFF.

The table lists this clonotype with many counts. The gene calls are TRBV27 and TRBJ1-2; D unresolved. Trimming left V 2 bases short and J 2 bases short, with 15 bases between. Per germline, CDR1 MNHEY and CDR2 SMNVEV (reference sequence). The CDR3 runs 16 residues. The CDR3 DNA follows: TGTGCCAGCAGTTTAGACTGGGCAGGTCGAAACTATGGCTACACCTTC. It encodes CASSLDWAGRNYGYTF.

This clonotype was picked up many times. V gene TRBV7-9 combines with J gene TRBJ2-5, with D unclear. The germline V and J ends were trimmed by 8 bases and 4 bases, with 14 bases remaining between them. The CDR3 loop spans 13 amino acids. Germline values: CDR1 SEHNR, CDR2 FQNEAQ (reference sequence). The CDR3 loop is CASLRSARETQYF. For the CDR3, the DNA is TGTGCCAGCCTTAGGAGTGCTCGAGAGACCCAGTACTTC.

This clonotype showed up just a few times. The chain employs TRBV5-1 and TRBJ2-5, with TRBD2 matching 11 bases. The ends lost 4 bases at V and 6 bases at J; junction bases unmatched: 14. Looked up from germline, CDR1 is SGHRS and CDR2 is YFSETQ. The CDR3 has 17 residues. This chain's CDR3 is CASSPPGGLAGGKTQYF. The DNA of the CDR3 is TGCGCCAGCAGCCCGCCGGGGGGCCTAGCGGGAGGAAAGACCCAGTACTTC. The whole variable domain, remainder taken from reference TRBV5-1 and TRBJ2-5, is KAGVTQTPRYLIKTRGQQVTLSCSPISGHRSVSWYQQTPGQGLQFLFEYFSETQRNKGNFPGRFSGRQFSNSRSEMNVSTLELGDSALYLCASSPPGGLAGGKTQYFGPGTRLLVL.

The chain carries TRBV20-1 and TRBJ2-3; 11 nucleotides agree with TRBD2. The trim removed 3 bases at V and 5 bases at J, leaving 10 bases unmatched. The germline gives CDR1 DFQATT, CDR2 SNEGSKA (reference sequence). The length of the CDR3 is 16 residues. The chain's CDR3 is CSARAELAGDEDTQYF. The CDR3 DNA reads TGCAGTGCTAGGGCCGAACTAGCGGGAGATGAAGATACGCAGTATTTT.

This clonotype was found many times. The CDR3 spells CASSLGGGGDEQYF. DNA of the CDR3: TGTGCCAGCAGCCTAGGTGGCGGCGGGGACGAGCAGTACTTC. V usage is TRBV12-3 or TRBV12-4 and J usage is TRBJ2-7; D perhaps matches TRBD2 (6 bases). The CDR3 is 14 amino acids. The V gene lost 6 bases and the J gene lost 5 bases, with 17 bases spanning the gap.

This clonotype was recorded many times. V gene TRBV12-3 or TRBV12-4 combines with J gene TRBJ2-1; no reliable D call. The CDR3 has 14 amino acids. V was trimmed by 1 base and J by 10 bases, leaving 14 bases between them. CDR3 sequence (DNA): TGTGCCAGCAGTTTAGACCCCTCGGCCGGCGAGCAGTTCTTC. Encoded protein: CASSLDPSAGEQFF.

There are many counts of this clonotype. The V call is TRBV19, the J call TRBJ2-3, with a tentative D call TRBD2 (6 bases). The V gene's germline CDR1 is LNHDA and CDR2 SQIVND (reference sequence). Between the trimmed V and J ends, which lost 5 bases and 0 bases, there was a span of 9 bases. The CDR3 has 14 residues. This CDR3 reads CASSPSASTDTQYF. In nucleotides, the CDR3 is TGTGCCAGTAGTCCTAGCGCCAGCACAGATACGCAGTATTTT. Looking up the rest from reference TRBV19 and TRBJ2-3 gives the full variable domain: DGGITQSPKYLFRKEGQNVTLSCEQNLNHDAMYWYRQDPGQGLRLIYYSQIVNDFQKGDIAEGYSVSREKKESFPLTVTSAQKNPTAFYLCASSPSASTDTQYFGPGTRLTVL.

This clonotype was counted ten times or more. This chain links TRBV7-2 with TRBJ1-6; TRBD1 agrees at 8 bases. Germline loops: CDR1 SGHTA, CDR2 FQGNSA. V gave up 3 bases and J gave up 7 bases; unmatched junction bases: 2. The CDR3 has 14 residues. The CDR3 loop reads CASSFRTGNSPLHF. The CDR3 region has the DNA TGTGCCAGCAGCTTCCGGACAGGGAATTCACCCCTCCACTTT. Supplemented by reference TRBV7-2 and TRBJ1-6, the full variable domain reads GAGVSQSPSNKVTEKGKDVELRCDPISGHTALYWYRQSLGQGLEFLIYFQGNSAPDKSGLPSDRFSAERTGGSVSTLTIQRTQQEDSAVYLCASSFRTGNSPLHFGNGTRLTVT.

This clonotype was observed a single time. This may be a read error: a much more frequent sequence differs by one nucleotide. This chain connects TRBV30 to TRBJ2-1, with TRBD2 matching 7 bases. Trimming at V came to 0 bases and at J to 0 bases, leaving 5 bases not matched to a gene. Per the germline V gene, CDR1 is GTSNPN and CDR2 is SVGIG (reference sequence). There are 16 residues in the CDR3. CDR3 DNA: TGTGCCTGGAGTGTAAGGCTAGCGGACTCCTACAATGAGCAGTTCTTC. Translation: CAWSVRLADSYNEQFF.

This clonotype was picked up many times. This sequence joins TRBV12-3 or TRBV12-4 and TRBJ1-3; D is unclear. The CDR3 has 12 amino acids. The ends were cut back, 7 bases at V and 7 bases at J, with 11 bases in the middle. CDR3 sequence (DNA): TGTGCCAGCACCCAACTCGGTAACACCATATATTTT. It specifies CASTQLGNTIYF.

This clonotype was detected many times. The chain employs TRBV29-1 and TRBJ2-1; D gene ambiguous. The CDR3 sequence is 11 residues long. Trimming took off 7 bases at V and 4 bases at J, with 8 bases between the two ends. The germline gives CDR1 SQVTM, CDR2 ANQGSEA. DNA for the CDR3: TGCAGCGCGACGGTATACAATGAGCAGTTCTTC. As protein: CSATVYNEQFF.

This clonotype was found many times. The rearrangement uses TRBV14 and TRBJ1-4; the D is unclear. Germline lookup yields CDR1 SGHDN and CDR2 FVKESK. This CDR3 is built from 14 residues. Trimming shortened V by 4 bases and J by 5 bases, and 11 bases separated the two germline ends. The CDR3 protein is CASSRFVQNEKLFF. The DNA for the CDR3 is TGTGCCAGCAGCCGATTCGTGCAGAATGAAAAACTGTTTTTT.